Below, 14 T cell receptor beta chains from the same sample are listed, as sequenced in a study of molecular identifiers for immune sequencing clone quantification. TCRdb re-analysed the PCR reads in MiXCR, keeping a single row per CDR3 protein. The sample holds more than 550,000 distinct CDR3 sequences; 25% are singletons and the top ten take about 0.8%. Specimen: naive CD8+ T cells from blood, with Jurkat cell RNA spiked in. This sample's subset: FACS-sorted CD8+CD4-CCR7+CD45RA+ naive T cells. Every receptor here comes from a human donor in good health. Some libraries in this study had Jurkat cell RNA spiked in.

This clonotype came up a few times. CDR3 nucleotides: TGTGCCAGCGGGGGGTCCGTCTACGAGCAGTACTTC. This sequence encodes CASGGSVYEQYF. The chain is built from TRBV6-5 and TRBJ2-7; D might be TRBD2 (6 bases). The germline V and J ends were trimmed by 8 bases and 3 bases, with 11 bases remaining between them. The CDR3 runs 12 residues. CDR1 is MNHEY and CDR2 is SVGAGI in the germline V gene.

Notes on this clonotype: A much larger clone lies one base from this, so it may be a read error. The chain carries TRBV3-1 and TRBJ2-3; D is ambiguous. CDR3 length equals 11 residues. Germline lookup yields CDR1 LGHDT and CDR2 YNNKEL (reference sequence). The CDR3 region is CAGSQDITQYF. CDR3 in DNA: TGTGCCGGCAGCCAAGATATCACGCAGTATTTT.

The sample holds many counts of this clonotype. The J gene is TRBJ2-1, the V gene TRBV30; D gene unclear. V was cut by 3 bases and J by 9 bases, with 12 bases left in between. CDR1 and CDR2 from the germline V gene are GTSNPN and SVGIG (reference sequence). This CDR3 is 12 amino acids long. CDR3 residues: CAWSPPAAEQFF. The CDR3 coding sequence is TGTGCCTGGAGCCCCCCGGCCGCTGAGCAGTTCTTC.

J is TRBJ1-5 and V is TRBV5-6; 7 positions agree with TRBD1. The V segment lost 4 bases and the J segment 1 base; nucleotides outside the gene matches: 8. Looked up from germline, CDR1 is SGHDT and CDR2 is YYEEEE. This CDR3 contains 16 residues. The CDR3: CASSSYRDSSNQPQHF. The DNA for the CDR3 is TGTGCCAGCAGCAGTTACCGGGACAGCAGCAATCAGCCCCAGCATTTT.

V usage is TRBV27 and J usage is TRBJ1-2; a weak D match, TRBD1 (6 bases). Germline CDR1 is MNHEY and CDR2 is SMNVEV (reference sequence). The CDR3 is 15 residues long. Trimming shortened V by 0 bases and J by 4 bases, and 12 bases separated the two germline ends. DNA of the CDR3: TGTGCCAGCAGTTTATCTCACGGAGGGGGCTATGGCTACACCTTC. Amino acid sequence: CASSLSHGGGYGYTF.

V is TRBV6-1 and J is TRBJ2-2, with D perhaps matching TRBD2 (6 bases). There are 14 residues in the CDR3. V was shortened by 3 bases and J by 6 bases, with 11 bases between the two germline ends. Looked up from germline, CDR1 is MNHNS and CDR2 is SASEGT. The DNA for the CDR3 is TGTGCCAGCAGTGACGGGGGTTACGCCGGGGAGCTGTTTTTT. Translated: CASSDGGYAGELFF.

V gene TRBV12-2 combines with J gene TRBJ2-2; the D segment call TRBD1 is taken from the table without a DNA check. TRBV12-2 is shown as a pseudogene. The CDR3 extends over 16 amino acids. CDR3 in DNA: TGTGCAAGTCGCCACCCCCGGCAGCAGAACACCGGGGAGCTGTTTTTT. Translation: CASRHPRQQNTGELFF.

This chain joins TRBV6-5 and TRBJ2-2; no reliable D call. Between the trimmed V and J ends, which lost 2 bases and 0 bases, there was a span of 10 bases. The length of the CDR3 is 16 residues. Germline CDR1 and CDR2: MNHEY and SVGAGI. The CDR3 DNA reads TGTGCCAGCAGTTACAGAAGCCGAGCGAACACCGGGGAGCTGTTTTTT. The encoded protein is CASSYRSRANTGELFF.

This clonotype appeared many times. The chain combines TRBV19 with TRBJ2-3; D is possibly TRBD1 (5 bases). The ends were cut back, 4 bases at V and 0 bases at J, with 8 bases in the middle. The length of the CDR3 is 14 residues. CDR1 and CDR2 (germline): LNHDA, SQIVND (reference sequence). CDR3 DNA sequence: TGTGCCAGTAGTAAACAGGATAGCACAGATACGCAGTATTTT. Protein sequence: CASSKQDSTDTQYF. The variable domain in full, with the rest retrieved from reference TRBV19 and TRBJ2-3, is DGGITQSPKYLFRKEGQNVTLSCEQNLNHDAMYWYRQDPGQGLRLIYYSQIVNDFQKGDIAEGYSVSREKKESFPLTVTSAQKNPTAFYLCASSKQDSTDTQYFGPGTRLTVL.

This clonotype was observed once. This could be a read error, since a much larger clone is one nucleotide away. The conserved closing phenylalanine or tryptophan is absent in this CDR3, likely reflecting a read error. This rearrangement joins TRBV4-1 to TRBJ1-5; D is perhaps TRBD1 (5 bases). V lost 4 bases and J 9 bases, leaving 16 bases between the germline ends. The CDR3 spans 14 residues. Germline CDR1 and CDR2: MGHRA and YSYEKL. In DNA, the CDR3 is TGCGCCAGCAGCCTGGGGCGGGGCGCAGGGCCCCAGCATCTT. Translating gives CASSLGRGAGPQHL.

V and J are TRBV11-3 and TRBJ2-2, with D unresolved. The V end was cut by 8 bases, the J end by 0 bases, with 7 bases between. CDR3 length equals 13 residues. Germline V gives CDR1 SGHNT, CDR2 YENEEA. CDR3 sequence (DNA): TGTGCCAGCGAGGCACCGAACACCGGGGAGCTGTTTTTT. This sequence encodes CASEAPNTGELFF.

The chain uses TRBV11-1 and TRBJ2-7; D is ambiguous. This CDR3 is built from 15 residues. The V end was cut by 3 bases, the J end by 0 bases, with 12 bases between. Germline lookup yields CDR1 SGHAT and CDR2 FQDESV (reference sequence). As DNA, the CDR3 is TGTGCCAGCAGCTTCGAACCCGGTACCTCCTACGAGCAGTACTTC. Residues: CASSFEPGTSYEQYF.

In its sample, this clonotype was seen a few times. The chain couples TRBV12-3 or TRBV12-4 to TRBJ2-5; 8 positions match TRBD2. V was pared by 7 bases and J by 0 bases, with 19 bases of the junction left unmatched. The CDR3 extends over 19 amino acids. CDR3 protein: CASNPGRGFTLADQETQYF. The CDR3 DNA reads as TGTGCCAGCAACCCGGGCAGGGGATTCACACTAGCGGACCAAGAGACCCAGTACTTC.

This clonotype was found many times. The chain is built from TRBV25-1 and TRBJ2-2, with D unresolved. CDR1 and CDR2 (germline): MGHDK, SYGVNS. The CDR3 has 13 residues. V was pared by 3 bases and J by 6 bases, with 8 bases between. The CDR3 DNA is TGTGCCAGCAGTGAGTCCCAAGCCGGGGAGCTGTTTTTT. Translation gives CASSESQAGELFF. The complete variable domain, with remaining parts taken from reference TRBV25-1 and TRBJ2-2, reads EADIYQTPRYLVIGTGKKITLECSQTMGHDKMYWYQQDPGMELHLIHYSYGVNSTEKGDLSSESTVSRIRTEHFPLTLESARPSHTSQYLCASSESQAGELFFGEGSRLTVL.